Sequencing of this T cell receptor beta chain was carried out in a study of blood T cell repertoires in COVID-19 (dated by TCRdb to the early 2020s). Broadly, across the study: Samples covering the acute and convalescent phases of COVID-19 were provided by collaborators in the United States, Italy and Spain. The prospective study material was composed of cDNA or gDNA derived from T cells, B-cell-depleted T cells, or PBMCs. The dataset comprised deeply sampled blood TCRbeta repertoires from subjects exposed to, actively infected with, or recovered from COVID-19. The repertoires were made available in a free public database intended to serve as a resource for research on the immune response to SARS-CoV-2. The samples were drawn from two sources: the first 160 participants of the ongoing ImmuneRACE study, and approximately 1,300 subjects contributed by 6 global collaborators. The sample metadata nearly always contained a de-identified subject ID, COVID-19 status, age in years and sex. Where available, HLA class I and class II types were taken from metadata supplied by the sample provider and were not determined by assay-based typing.

Overall results and qualifications from the work: The amount of clinical and demographic metadata varied by source and participant and was provided uncurated.

Worth noting for this clone: Its antigen specificity is not known. No base quality values were provided; no much bigger clone lies one nucleotide off.

Including the terminal cysteine and phenylalanine, the CDR3 comprises 14 residues. Only the CDR3 portion is preserved as DNA: 42 bases, with reading frame beginning at the first base. The junction carries 7 bases between V and J, which are trimmed by 1 base and 1 base respectively. The germline V gene sets CDR1 to SGHTA and CDR2 to FQGNSA. TCRbeta CDR3 regions were amplified from genomic DNA using the immunoSEQ Assay, a bias-controlled multiplex PCR. Under the source paper's analysis protocol: Nucleated cell counts per sample were estimated from amplification of reference gene primers within the assay. Sequence reads were collapsed and filtered to measure the absolute abundance of every unique TCRbeta CDR3 rearrangement. Productive Simpson clonality was computed per sample as the square root of Simpson's diversity index over productive rearrangements. TCRdb provides this immuneACCESS table in a form limited to in-frame rearrangements. Some clones are lacking; in checked studies, under half of them reflect an unresolved V gene, and why the rest are absent is not known. The DNA was the basis for D and trimming; V, J and clone size are from that table. The sample table contains 30,000 or so clones; only one count was recorded for around 84% of them. The ten largest clones add up to 35% of the sample.

Each collaborating institution followed its own protocols to collect whole blood in K2EDTA tubes. Collaborator samples were shipped for TCRbeta analysis as frozen whole blood, isolated PBMCs, or DNA extracted from either sample type. The sequenced material came from peripheral blood. The rearranged segments are TRBV7-2 and TRBJ2-5; TRBD1 is a weak D gene call, 5 bases matching. This sequence originates from an older man with acute or convalescent COVID-19. The nucleotides are TGTGCCAGCAGCTTAGGGGGCAGCCAAGAGACCCAGTACTTC. This is translated as CASSLGGSQETQYF.